Shown below are 8 T cell receptor beta chains from a single sample sequenced in a study of PD-1 blockade in classical Hodgkin lymphoma. With no exception, relapse followed autologous stem cell transplantation in all patients, and brentuximab vedotin exposure varied. The data were produced by immunoSEQ multiplex PCR, yet TCRdb's version contains in-frame clones alone and is incomplete. The sample has some 22,000 clones, roughly 70% seen once. The specimen was peripheral blood mononuclear cells (PBMCs), collected at baseline. These receptors all stem from a human donor with classical Hodgkin lymphoma.

The V and J genes are TRBV25-1 and TRBJ2-2; no clear D gene. Per the germline V gene, CDR1 is MGHDK and CDR2 is SYGVNS. This CDR3 has 16 amino acids. V dropped 0 bases and J dropped 1 base, with 9 bases sitting between them. The CDR3 loop is CASSEYGAQNTGELFF. The CDR3, as DNA: TGTGCCAGCAGTGAATATGGCGCACAGAACACCGGGGAGCTGTTTTTT.

In this sample, this clone turned up a few times. The chain links TRBV28 to TRBJ1-1; 9 bases align to TRBD1. V trimming: 5 bases; J trimming: 4 bases; junction bases outside the gene matches: 8. The CDR3 totals 15 residues. Germline V gene data show CDR1 as MDHEN and CDR2 as SYDVKM. The CDR3 DNA is TGTGCCAGCAGTCCTCGGGACAGGGAGGTCACTGAAGCTTTCTTT. Translation gives CASSPRDREVTEAFF.

This clone has more than one count but fewer than ten. V and J are TRBV7-9 and TRBJ1-1, with 7 bases identical to TRBD1. V shed 5 bases, J shed 1 base, and the junction held 10 bases outside the gene matches. This CDR3 has 16 residues. Germline lookup yields CDR1 SEHNR and CDR2 FQNEAQ (reference sequence). DNA of the CDR3: TGTGCCAGCAGCCCTGAGACAGGGAATACGAACACTGAAGCTTTCTTT. Translated: CASSPETGNTNTEAFF.

This chain links TRBV28 with TRBJ2-7; D gene ambiguous. The CDR3 contains 15 residues. Germline lookup yields CDR1 MDHEN and CDR2 SYDVKM. Trimming removed 10 bases at V and 0 bases at J, with 19 bases between. DNA of the CDR3: TGTGCCACCATTCCCCCAGGTGCATTCTCCTACGAGCAGTACTTC. Amino acids: CATIPPGAFSYEQYF.

The rearrangement links TRBV28 to TRBJ2-2; D unclear. The CDR3 runs to 16 residues. The germline V gene has CDR1 MDHEN and CDR2 SYDVKM. Trimming took 6 bases from V and 7 from J, leaving 21 bases between them. In DNA, the CDR3 is TGTGCCAGCAGCAATCCGGGCTCCCCTAGGATCGGGGAGCTGTTTTTT. Its protein is CASSNPGSPRIGELFF.

CDR3 amino acids: CAISGPGWRPNTGELFF. In DNA, the CDR3 is TGTGCCATCAGTGGGCCCGGTTGGCGGCCGAACACCGGGGAGCTGTTTTTT. V gene TRBV10-3 combines with J gene TRBJ2-2, with D hard to call. Trimming removed 4 bases at V and 0 bases at J, with 15 bases between. The CDR3 consists of 17 residues. Per germline, CDR1 ENHRY and CDR2 SYGVKD.

The CDR3 sequence is CASSPRQGLGYTF. The CDR3 DNA sequence: TGTGCCAGCAGCCCACGACAGGGGCTTGGCTACACCTTC. The V and J genes are TRBV6-6 and TRBJ1-2; TRBD1 matches 8 bases. Germline CDR1 MNHNY, CDR2 SVGAGI (reference sequence). J was trimmed by 7 bases and V by 6 bases; bases with no gene match: 7. The CDR3 sequence is 13 residues long.

This clone was picked up a small number of times. This chain uses TRBV4-3 with TRBJ2-2, with 8 bases identical to TRBD2. Trimming cost V 6 bases and J 4 bases; bases outside gene matches: 4. The CDR3 totals 14 residues. Germline V gene data show CDR1 as LGHNA and CDR2 as YSLEER. This CDR3 is CASSPGTSTGELFF. For the CDR3, the DNA is TGCGCCAGCAGTCCCGGGACTAGCACCGGGGAGCTGTTTTTT.